This T cell receptor beta chain was retrieved from a study of cytomegalovirus exposure and HLA in healthy donors (dated by TCRdb to about 2017). General notes on the study: In an earlier analysis of approximately 500 of the donors, around 290 Gb of sequence data and 90 million to 130 million unique TCR beta sequences from about 179 million T cells were reported. The number of typed donors differed by locus: about 620-640 for A, B, C, DRB1 and DQB1; approximately 520 for DQA1; 606 for DPA1; and some 470 for DPB1. The T cell repertoires of 700 or so subjects were profiled by immunosequencing and related to cytomegalovirus serostatus. Among a few hundred genotyped donors of the cohort, an average of approximately 230,000 unique TCR beta nucleotide sequences were sequenced per donor, roughly 20% of them non-productive. The study combined high-throughput TCR immunosequencing, statistical association of individual TCRs with disease status, and machine learning to predict cytomegalovirus infection status. Around 300 gigabases of sequencing data and approximately 84 million unique TCR sequences were included in an early release covering several hundred HLA-typed donors. Both class I and class II loci were covered by HLA typing, at four-digit resolution. Several DR-DQ haplotypes were treated as single units for association and clustering because of strong linkage in the cohort. Among the roughly 400 genotyped donors, about 83% belonged to the genetic ancestry cluster associated with self-reported Caucasian donors. Rather than using new phenotypic data, the later analysis identified candidate immune exposures from TCR beta sequences and from how often those sequences occurred across donors. In a later analysis, previously published TCR beta repertoires from several hundred donors were re-analyzed and high-resolution HLA genotyping was added so that TCR occurrence patterns could be studied. Donor age, sex, ethnicity and CMV serostatus were collected together with the repertoire data. In a later genetic analysis, genome-wide SNP genotypes for about three fifths of the 666 donors were used, and that subset was treated as a discovery cohort. All discovery cohort repertoires had been generated using a single sequencing platform. The study aimed to test whether cataloging public T cell receptors could reveal signatures of past pathogen exposure. In an earlier analysis of roughly 540 of the donors, high-throughput TCR beta sequencing was used to judge whether each TCR beta V gene segment behaved as functional or pseudogenic. Besides the first cohort of about 730 subjects, a separate validation cohort made up of over a hundred different subjects was used. Broad study findings and their caveats: Presence/absence analyses assumed roughly uniform sequencing depth across donors, an assumption that may not hold. A further reported finding was that TCR beta sequences accurately predicted the HLA-A and HLA-B alleles for most subjects in the first cohort. Most TCR sequences were seen in very few donors, while some public TCRs were found in many individuals. In vitro tests confirmed that a few of the cytomegalovirus-associated TCR beta chains recognize cytomegalovirus antigens. A later genetic analysis reported fewer N-insertions in productive TCRs among donors in an Asian-associated ancestry cluster than the approximately 670-donor mean. Linkage disequilibrium might explain the correlated functional status among segregating V segments, but an unknown experimental factor could not be ruled out. The classifier was reported to diagnose cytomegalovirus status with high specificity and sensitivity in both the original cohort and the validation cohort. In a later analysis, several top co-occurrence clusters were reported to appear linked to parvovirus B19, influenza, CMV and Epstein-Barr virus. Specific HLA alleles were associated with more than 15,000 TCR beta sequences at a false discovery rate of 0.05 in a later analysis. Broadly in line with IMGT annotations, most TCR beta V segments showed up in productive rearrangements about 87% or about 30% of the time in an earlier analysis of 450 to 750 of the donors. The authors suggested that the approach could potentially be extended to other disease states and immunological phenotypes. Some IMGT-functional V segments, including TRBV6-2 and TRBV6-3, could not be told apart with the 87-base-pair reads, so those segments were excluded. A later analysis found that TCR association rates varied across HLA loci, with DRB1 alleles showing the most associated TCRs and HLA-C alleles the fewest. Most CMV-associated TCR beta chains appeared to be HLA-restricted in a later analysis, and the HLA associations seemed to be driven largely by CMV exposure. A later genetic analysis associated a missense DCLRE1C variant with V-gene and J-gene trimming of TCR beta chains, and an independent cohort replicated the association. Immune exposure information for the cohort was limited to CMV serostatus. The cohort was sequenced for TCR beta chains only, and without alpha or paired-chain data the features that could be detected were limited. A cluster of highly shared sequence variants was judged likely to represent a technical artifact of the sequencing pipeline. Because HLA typing was unavailable for some donors at each locus, only the typed subset was used in association tests. Because counts were too low, seventeen rarely observed V segments, including chromosome 9 orphons, were excluded from the earlier analysis of fewer than 650 of the donors. A later analysis found that HLA-associated TCR beta chains were more clonally expanded and had lower generation probabilities than equally common non-associated chains. Strong co-occurrence of HLA alleles, especially DR and DQ, made assigning TCR associations to individual alleles difficult. The study gave a list of 150 to 200 TCR beta chains associated with cytomegalovirus.

The cysteine opens and the phenylalanine closes a CDR3 of 16 amino acids. Solely the CDR3 DNA is kept, with 48 bases framed from the first base. CDR1 SGHRS and CDR2 YFSETQ were looked up in the germline V gene. The germline V and J ends show losses of 7 bases and 10 bases respectively, and no gene match explains 15 bases of the junction. In total, roughly 670 healthy bone marrow donors made up the cohort. Cohort members were all nominally healthy when sampled, although unrecorded immune exposures were likely present. The donor was CMV seropositive and belonged to the group of around 300 seropositive cohort members. Each donor provided a peripheral blood sample, and peripheral blood mononuclear cells were used for TCR beta sequencing. The Qiagen DNeasy Blood Extraction Kit was used to extract genomic DNA from the blood cell samples. About this clone: Its antigen is currently not known. No base quality values were provided; no much bigger clone lies one nucleotide off.

Library prep was done by the immunoSEQ multiplex PCR assay. The multiplex PCR relied on a mix of 60 forward primers for TCR Vbeta segments and 13 reverse primers for TCR Jbeta segments. The CDR3 region of rearranged TCR beta genes was amplified from genomic DNA by a multiplex PCR assay. The Illumina HiSeq System was used to sequence the amplified TCR beta libraries as 87-base-pair reads. As for the authors' bioinformatics: Across the 500 to 700 repertoires, a later analysis counted some 81 million unique TCR beta chains, some 11 million of which were shared by at least two donors. Raw reads were error-corrected and collapsed into unique sequences with a nearest-neighbor algorithm that merged closely related sequences to remove PCR and sequencing errors. CDR3 sequences were aligned to IMGT reference sequences to assign V, D and J gene segments. For a sequence to be retained, a match of at least six nucleotides to both a V gene segment and a J gene segment was required. A rearrangement was called productive if the CDR3 had no stop codons and remained in frame with V and J, and every other rearrangement was called non-productive. Following IMGT convention, CDR3 was defined as the stretch from the second conserved V-encoded cysteine up to the conserved J-encoded phenylalanine. Sequences without an unambiguous match to a single V gene segment were excluded from the earlier analysis of about 600 of the donors. In an earlier analysis of several hundred of the donors, V segments were called functional above 56.7% productive rearrangements and were called segregating when the between-donor standard deviation exceeded 5%. To diagnose cytomegalovirus status from the catalog of TCR beta chain sequences, a statistical classification framework was built. In a later analysis, V and J genes were assigned by comparing TCR nucleotide sequences against IMGT/GENE-DB human TR gene sequences. In a later analysis, CDR3 sequences and most-parsimonious VDJ recombination scenarios were assigned using the TCRdist pipeline. In a later analysis, each TCR beta chain was defined by its CDR3 amino acid sequence together with its V-gene family, and reads lacking a unique V-gene family were excluded. To address suspected cross-contamination and a sequencing artifact, a later analysis removed around 590 highly shared, low-generation-probability nucleotide sequences. For each public chain, a later analysis derived a clonal expansion index from normalized ranks of inferred template counts within each repertoire. In a later analysis, generation probabilities were computed using a VDJ recombination model fitted to out-of-frame rearrangements, and the results were checked against IGoR. In a later analysis, hypergeometric tests were used to score TCR-TCR, TCR-HLA and TCR-CMV co-occurrence, with a repertoire-size bias correction applied to TCR pairs. A later analysis estimated false discovery rates by permuting HLA or CMV assignments 20 times. A later analysis grouped co-occurring TCRs with DBSCAN, adding TCRdist sequence similarity when clustering within HLA-allele-positive subsets. Repertoires with fewer than 30,000 or more than 120,000 public chains were left out of co-occurrence clustering, as were about 5 repertoires with anomalous nucleotide sharing. TCRdb obtained this table from immuneACCESS and retained in-frame rearrangements with V and J assigned. These tables miss some clones; where compared with another copy, unresolved V genes account for less than half of the shortfall, and the remainder is unexplained. That table supplies the V and J calls and clone size; D and trimming were determined from the DNA. Present in this sample are 74,000 or so clones, roughly 80% of which were seen just once. The biggest ten clones account for roughly a fifth of the sample.

The clonotype originates from a middle-aged woman in good health and CMV-seropositive. This chain joins TRBV5-1 to TRBJ1-6; 9 middle bases align to TRBD1. Material: PBMCs. The CDR3 protein is CASRSSEGQGGSPLHF. The bases read TGCGCCAGCCGATCTTCGGAGGGACAGGGTGGCTCACCCCTCCACTTT.